These T cell receptor beta chains were read from a single sample in a study of graft-versus-host responses after intestinal transplantation. Produced via immunoSEQ multiplex PCR; TCRdb's table is partial and in-frame only. The sample lists about 90,000 clones; roughly 80% were seen once. These receptors have no identified antigens. The source was unstimulated CD4+ T cells sorted from spleen or lymph node cells, collected before intestinal transplant. The receptors stem from a human donor who received an intestinal transplant. Both conserved end residues are part of each CDR3. Fields, in order: J gene, V gene, CDR3 length, clone size, CDR3 protein. Only part of the rows carry a size: once, few, many, or a class if the clone is expanded.

>TRBJ2-3|TRBV18|17|-
CASSLQRLDYEGDTQYF
>TRBJ2-5|TRBV5-6|15|once
CASSSKGTTRETQYF
>TRBJ2-7|TRBV28|12|-
CASQDRGYEQYF
>TRBJ2-3|TRBV5-1|16|once
CASSLDSGGASDTQYF
>TRBJ1-3|TRBV7-6|14|once
CASRQGGSGNTIYF
>TRBJ2-1|TRBV9|14|-
CASSVALGGNEQFF
>TRBJ1-6|TRBV27|17|-
CASSVRQGRIMNSPLHF
>TRBJ2-3|TRBV6-4|16|-
CASSLSWTGNTDTQYF
>TRBJ1-2|TRBV28|16|-
CASNPGTATASPGYTF
>TRBJ1-2|TRBV5-1|14|-
CASSLDTGLYGYTF
>TRBJ1-4|TRBV28|14|-
CASSSMGREGKLFF
>TRBJ1-2|TRBV7-9|15|-
CASSLVEGRFHGYTF
>TRBJ2-3|TRBV7-8|15|-
CASSFDGGFTDTQYF
>TRBJ1-5|TRBV18|16|-
CASSPGGAYSNQPQHF
>TRBJ2-5|TRBV7-9|13|-
CASSPDNQETQYF
>TRBJ2-7|TRBV19|15|once
CASSRGDGANYEQYF
>TRBJ1-4|TRBV6-6|15|-
CASSTTSTGGEKLFF
>TRBJ2-6|TRBV30|16|-
CAWKGQEGSGANVLTF
>TRBJ2-5|TRBV5-1|15|-
CASSLDGGGVETQYF
>TRBJ2-7|TRBV14|15|many
CASSDIATNTYEQYF
>TRBJ1-4|TRBV11-2|15|-
CASSPLGQGARKLFF
>TRBJ1-2|TRBV5-4|15|-
CASSLLGQGPRGYTF
>TRBJ1-4|TRBV28|14|few
CASSSYGGLEKLFF
>TRBJ2-7|TRBV5-5|14|-
CASSLDVRSPEQYF
>TRBJ1-1|TRBV5-1|14|few
CASSRQGGNTEAFF
>TRBJ2-2|TRBV11-3|16|-
CASSRTSGANTGELFF
>TRBJ2-2|TRBV5-4|13|-
CASSLRQGRRLFF
>TRBJ2-1|TRBV7-6|19|-
CASSLAPLTSGGSYNEQFF
>TRBJ1-4|TRBV28|15|-
CASSPHSATNEKLFF
>TRBJ1-6|TRBV6-5|13|-
CATLEPGRSPLHF
>TRBJ2-3|TRBV5-8|12|-
CASSLDSRTQYF
>TRBJ1-1|TRBV5-8|15|few
CASSPDGHRNTEAFF
>TRBJ2-5|TRBV4-1|15|few
CASSLNDRPQWTQYF
>TRBJ1-2|TRBV6-5|15|once
CASRATGTGGRGYTF
>TRBJ1-4|TRBV7-9|15|-
CASSLGQGPNEKLFF
>TRBJ1-1|TRBV7-2|14|-
CASSFAPGYTEAFF
>TRBJ1-1|TRBV11-2|17|-
CASSPRRGQGSNTEAFF
>TRBJ2-1|TRBV5-1|14|few
CASSLGDSQNEQFF
>TRBJ2-7|TRBV25-1|13|-
CASSPGQTYEQYF
>TRBJ2-7|TRBV6-5|14|-
CASSSPGLSYEQYF
>TRBJ2-7|TRBV5-4|15|-
CASSSGGGETYEQYF
>TRBJ2-1|TRBV20-1|11|-
CSAMRANEQFF